This TCR beta chain appears in the sequencing data of a study of blood T cells in healthy people across ages. This CDR3 region has 13 residues. V lost 7 bases and J lost 0; bases outside the gene matches: 3. CDR1 is MNHEY, CDR2 SVGEGT, per germline. A second PCR, run for roughly 7 to 12 cycles, used a sample-barcoded 5' primer plus a J-beta primer mix. TCRdb re-analysed the 5' RACE reads in MiXCR, keeping a single row per CDR3 protein. This table has some 900,000 distinct CDR3 sequences, around 48% appearing once. This clonotype appeared a few times. The chain combines TRBV6-2 or TRBV6-3 with TRBJ2-7; TRBD2 matches at 7 bases. The sample was blood. The clonotype originates from a man aged 30 to 39 in good health. CDR3 DNA: TGTGCCAGCAATCGGGGGGTCTCCTACGAGCAGTACTTC. This gives the protein CASNRGVSYEQYF.